This T cell receptor beta chain was found in a study of blood T cell repertoires in COVID-19. This table comes from immunoSEQ multiplex PCR, and its TCRdb copy is limited to in-frame clones, with some not included. Among 150,000 to 200,000 clones listed, about 80% were seen once. The CDR3 is 14 residues long. Germline CDR1 is SNHLY and CDR2 is FYNNEI. With V trimmed by 3 bases and J by 11 bases, 9 bases remained unmatched. This TCR came from a human donor with acute or convalescent COVID-19. The donor label of this sample is uncertain. The chain couples TRBV2 to TRBJ1-5; 8 bases fit TRBD1. Source material: peripheral blood. CDR3 bases: TGTGCCAGCAGTGAGAGGGACAGGACCCGTTCCCAGCATTTT. Translated, it gives CASSERDRTRSQHF.